This entry concerns a single TCR beta chain. This sample is drawn from a study of blood T cell repertoires in COVID-19. Across the study: Researchers got acute and convalescent COVID-19 samples from the United States, Italy and Spain.

The CDR3 consists of 16 residues. Unmatched junction bases numbered 8, after V lost 0 bases and J lost 3 bases. Germline V CDR1 and CDR2: SGDLS, YYNGEE. Using immunoSEQ multiplex PCR, the repertoire was profiled, and TCRdb retains in-frame clones only, with some absent. Of 95,000 to 150,000 clones detected, about four fifths appear once; the ten largest clones hold 16%. The TCR originated in a man in his sixties with active or convalescent COVID-19. This chain links TRBV9 with TRBJ1-2; 7 bases map to TRBD1. What was sequenced was peripheral blood. CDR3 region: CASSVGGQGVDYGYTF. Here the CDR3 DNA reads TGTGCCAGCAGCGTAGGTGGGCAGGGGGTGGACTATGGCTACACCTTC.